This T cell receptor (beta chain) derives from a study of CD8+ T cells in alopecia areata. Described treatment: oral pan-JAK inhibitor, 5-10 mg twice daily. Trimming at V came to 5 bases and at J to 12 bases, leaving 5 bases not matched to a gene. Germline V CDR1 and CDR2: MDHEN, SYDVKM. CDR3 size: 13 residues. As the sequencing template, cDNA was produced by extracting RNA and reverse transcribing it. The assay was immunoSEQ multiplex PCR, and TCRdb's table has in-frame clones only and misses some. Altogether hundreds of thousands of clones are present, approximately 70% being singletons, with the ten largest covering about 1.2%.

This specimen was CD4+ T cells sorted from blood, taken at roughly week 45, from a patient treated with tofacitinib. The chain employs TRBV28 and TRBJ1-6; 9 bases are a match to TRBD1. This receptor was identified in a human donor with alopecia areata. In DNA form, the CDR3 reads TGTGCCAGCAGTCCGGACAGGGGTCGACCCCTCCACTTT. Encoded protein: CASSPDRGRPLHF. Complete variable domain (other parts from reference TRBV28 and TRBJ1-6): DVKVTQSSRYLVKRTGEKVFLECVQDMDHENMFWYRQDPGLGLRLIYFSYDVKMKEKGDIPEGYSVSREKKERFSLILESASTNQTSMYLCASSPDRGRPLHFGNGTRLTVT.